This T cell receptor (beta chain) was observed in a study of blood T cells in healthy people across ages. The V gene lost 4 bases and the J gene lost 1 base, with 12 bases spanning the gap. Germline CDR1 is GTSNPN and CDR2 is SVGIG (reference sequence). The CDR3 consists of 14 residues. Total RNA, at least 5.5 micrograms per sample, came from PBMCs. Through a sample-barcoded 5' primer and a J-beta primer mix, a second PCR was run for about 6 to 11 cycles. TCRdb used MiXCR to reprocess the 5' RACE reads, holding one entry per CDR3 protein. The sample carries about 1,600,000 distinct CDR3 sequences, 40% to 50% recorded once.

This TCR came from a woman between 18 and 29 years old in good health. The material sequenced was blood. This chain joins TRBV30 and TRBJ2-3; weak D call: TRBD2 (6 bases). CDR3 residues: CAWKVASGTDTQYF. The CDR3 nucleotides are TGTGCCTGGAAAGTGGCTAGCGGCACAGATACGCAGTATTTT.